The 16 T cell receptor beta chains below come from one sample, sequenced in a study of blood T cell repertoires in COVID-19. The repertoire was sequenced with immunoSEQ multiplex PCR; TCRdb's copy has only in-frame clones and lacks some. The table includes about 83,000 clones, 85% to 90% detected once. Specimen: peripheral blood. Receptors were obtained from a woman older than 75 in a cohort sampled during active or convalescent COVID-19.

The gene calls are TRBV24-1 and TRBJ2-1; 7 bases line up with TRBD1. Germline V CDR1 and CDR2: KGHDR, SFDVKD. The CDR3 spans 15 residues. Germline trimming cut 3 bases from V and 4 bases from J; bases unmatched to any gene: 5. CDR3: CATSDPGTAYNEQFF. In nucleotides, the CDR3 is TGTGCCACCAGTGATCCCGGGACAGCATACAATGAGCAGTTCTTC.

The sample holds a few counts of this clone. The gene calls are TRBV19 and TRBJ1-6; tentatively, D is TRBD1 (6 bases). The CDR3 has 15 amino acids. Germline V CDR1 and CDR2: LNHDA, SQIVND (reference sequence). Deletions cut 4 bases from V and 7 bases from J, with 14 bases between. In DNA form, the CDR3 reads TGTGCCAGTAGTACGGGCCAGGGGCTGAATTCACCCCTCCACTTT. Its protein product is CASSTGQGLNSPLHF. The full variable domain, in which reference TRBV19 and TRBJ1-6 provide the parts outside the CDR3, is DGGITQSPKYLFRKEGQNVTLSCEQNLNHDAMYWYRQDPGQGLRLIYYSQIVNDFQKGDIAEGYSVSREKKESFPLTVTSAQKNPTAFYLCASSTGQGLNSPLHFGNGTRLTVT.

This clone was found once. The V gene is TRBV10-3, the J gene TRBJ1-1; D not resolved. CDR3 size: 13 residues. V lost 3 bases and J 2 bases, leaving 7 bases between the germline ends. Germline-derived CDR1 and CDR2 are ENHRY and SYGVKD. CDR3 amino acids: CAISDPVNTEAFF. The CDR3 coding sequence is TGTGCCATCAGTGACCCGGTCAACACTGAAGCTTTCTTT.

CDR3 bases: TGTGCCAGCAGTTCTAGCGGGAGGGCATTCAATGAGCAGTTCTTC. Protein sequence: CASSSSGRAFNEQFF. The genes are TRBV28 and TRBJ2-1; 12 bases fit TRBD2. Per the germline V gene, CDR1 is MDHEN and CDR2 is SYDVKM. This CDR3 region has 15 residues. V shed 4 bases and J 6 bases; nucleotides not matched to a gene: 4.

This chain joins TRBV5-4 and TRBJ2-7, with D perhaps matching TRBD2 (5 bases). Deletions cut 0 bases from V and 7 bases from J, with 11 bases between. CDR1 SGHNT and CDR2 YYREEE come from the germline V gene (reference sequence). This CDR3 comprises 13 residues. In DNA form, the CDR3 reads TGTGCCAGCAGCTTGGTTGACCGCGGGGAGCAGTACTTC. This encodes CASSLVDRGEQYF.

The chain carries TRBV11-3 and TRBJ2-5, with 10 nucleotides matching TRBD2. Germline trimming cut 1 base from V and 5 bases from J; bases unmatched to any gene: 7. Germline CDR1 reads SGHNT; CDR2 reads YENEEA. The CDR3 is 16 amino acids. The CDR3 nucleotides are TGTGCCAGCAGCTTAGTTAGTCTAGCGGGGGCCGAGACCCAGTACTTC. Translation: CASSLVSLAGAETQYF.

CDR3 residues: CASSQWTGERTDTQYF. Written as DNA, the CDR3 is TGTGCCAGCAGCCAATGGACAGGGGAGCGCACAGATACGCAGTATTTT. The chain links TRBV3-1 (or the pseudogene TRBV3-2) to TRBJ2-3, with TRBD1 matching over 9 bases. The CDR3 is made up of 16 amino acids. The germline V gene encodes CDR1 LGHDT and CDR2 YNNKEL (reference sequence). V lost 2 bases and J lost 1; bases outside the gene matches: 4.

The chain is built from TRBV30 and TRBJ1-5; maybe TRBD1 (5 bases). The germline V gene has CDR1 GTSNPN and CDR2 SVGIG (reference sequence). The CDR3 is 15 residues long. The V end was cut by 4 bases, the J end by 1 base, with 14 bases between. Written as DNA, the CDR3 is TGTGCCTGGACCCCCCCACGGACAAGCAATCAGCCCCAGCATTTT. As protein: CAWTPPRTSNQPQHF. Together with reference TRBV30 and TRBJ1-5, the CDR3 gives the full variable domain: SQTIHQWPATLVQPVGSPLSLECTVEGTSNPNLYWYRQAAGRGLQLLFYSVGIGQISSEVPQNLSASRPQDRQFILSSKKLLLSDSGFYLCAWTPPRTSNQPQHFGDGTRLSIL.

This clone was counted a single time. This chain links TRBV3-1 (or the pseudogene TRBV3-2) with TRBJ2-2; D is unclear. This CDR3 has 13 amino acids. V was pared by 1 base and J by 7 bases, with 7 bases between. Germline V CDR1 and CDR2: LGHDT, YNNKEL (reference sequence). The CDR3 sequence: CASSQGQNGELFF. The CDR3 DNA is TGTGCCAGCAGCCAAGGGCAGAACGGGGAGCTGTTTTTT.

The rearrangement joins TRBV3-1 (or the pseudogene TRBV3-2) to TRBJ1-2, with D hard to call. Trimming left V 1 base short and J 7 bases short, with 7 bases between. Germline V gene lookup returns CDR1 LGHDT and CDR2 YNNKEL (reference sequence). The CDR3 runs 12 residues. CDR3 coding DNA: TGTGCCAGCAGCCAAGGTAGCAGTGGCTACACCTTC. Translating gives CASSQGSSGYTF.

This chain uses TRBV5-4 with TRBJ2-5, with 7 bases identical to TRBD1. The CDR3 length is 14 residues. Germline V gene data show CDR1 as SGHNT and CDR2 as YYREEE (reference sequence). The V gene end was trimmed by 0 bases and the J gene end by 4 bases; junction bases not matched to a gene: 3. CDR3 sequence reads: CASSLVRQGETQYF. CDR3 in DNA: TGTGCCAGCAGCTTGGTTAGACAGGGAGAGACCCAGTACTTC.

This chain connects TRBV11-3 to TRBJ2-5, with D maybe TRBD1 (5 bases). This CDR3 region has 17 residues. Trimming left V 5 bases short and J 2 bases short, with 21 bases between. The germline CDR1 and CDR2 sequences are SGHNT and YENEEA. The CDR3 DNA follows: TGTGCCAGCAGCCCTAGGCCCCGACAGTCTCTACAAGAGACCCAGTACTTC. It translates to CASSPRPRQSLQETQYF.

V and J are TRBV2 and TRBJ1-1; D is uncertain. The germline CDR1 and CDR2 sequences are SNHLY and FYNNEI. The V and J ends lost 10 bases and 1 base respectively, with 16 bases between them. The CDR3 sequence is 14 residues long. CDR3 sequence reads: CATDFGLQNTEAFF. For the CDR3, the DNA is TGTGCCACCGACTTTGGACTCCAGAACACTGAAGCTTTCTTT.

This clone was observed a few times. The chain couples TRBV7-2 to TRBJ2-3; D is undetermined. V was clipped by 4 bases and J by 0 bases, with 5 bases between them. The length of the CDR3 is 13 residues. Germline CDR1 and CDR2: SGHTA and FQGNSA. The CDR3 sequence: CASSWASTDTQYF. As DNA, the CDR3 is TGTGCCAGCAGCTGGGCCAGCACAGATACGCAGTATTTT.

This clone occurred once. For the CDR3, the DNA is TGTGCCAGCAGCCTCGGACTAGCGGGAAGCGCAGATACGCAGTATTTT. Its protein is CASSLGLAGSADTQYF. This chain uses TRBV9 with TRBJ2-3, with 12 nucleotides matching TRBD2. Per the germline V gene, CDR1 is SGDLS and CDR2 is YYNGEE. The V and J ends lost 4 bases and 4 bases, in that order; junction bases with no gene match: 7. This CDR3 region has 16 residues.

The chain uses TRBV2 and TRBJ1-5; D is possibly TRBD1 (5 bases). The CDR3 has 15 residues. Per the germline V gene, CDR1 is SNHLY and CDR2 is FYNNEI. The V end lost 4 bases, the J end lost 4 bases, and 14 bases lay between the germline ends. CDR3 bases: TGTGCCAGCAGTGTTCGGGCGGGGGAAAATCAGCCCCAGCATTTT. Amino acids: CASSVRAGENQPQHF. Full variable domain (rest looked up from reference TRBV2 and TRBJ1-5): EPEVTQTPSHQVTQMGQEVILRCVPISNHLYFYWYRQILGQKVEFLVSFYNNEISEKSEIFDDQFSVERPDGSNFTLKIRSTKLEDSAMYFCASSVRAGENQPQHFGDGTRLSIL.